Below are 24 T cell receptor beta chains sequenced from a single sample in a study of blood T cells in healthy people across ages. Next came a second PCR, run for about 7 to 12 cycles, which used a sample-barcoded 5' primer along with a J-beta primer mix. TCRdb called the 5' RACE reads again in MiXCR, with one record for every CDR3 protein. The table records 1.2 million to 1.5 million distinct CDR3 sequences, 40% to 50% of them present only once. Sequencing was done on a sample of blood. These receptors were taken from a woman aged 18-35 years in good health.

This clonotype showed up just a few times. The gene calls are TRBV6-2 or TRBV6-3 and TRBJ2-1; 7 bases are shared with TRBD2. With V trimmed by 5 bases and J by 3 bases, 10 bases remained unmatched. Germline CDR1 and CDR2: MNHEY and SVGEGT. This CDR3 comprises 16 residues. CDR3 protein: CASSPTGLADYNEQFF. The CDR3 nucleotides are TGTGCCAGCAGTCCTACCGGGCTAGCGGACTACAATGAGCAGTTCTTC.

This clonotype was counted once. The chain couples TRBV6-5 to TRBJ1-2; no definite D call. CDR3 size: 13 residues. Germline V gives CDR1 MNHEY, CDR2 SVGAGI. V dropped 0 bases and J dropped 6 bases, with 8 bases sitting between them. The CDR3 here is CASSYSLQDGYTF. The CDR3 DNA is TGTGCCAGCAGTTACTCGTTGCAGGATGGCTACACCTTC.

This clonotype has ten or more counts. A single base separates this from a much larger clone, so it may be a read error. J is TRBJ2-6 and V is TRBV27, with D unclear. The germline V and J ends were trimmed by 6 bases and 0 bases, with 9 bases remaining between them. This CDR3 is built from 15 residues. CDR1 is MNHEY, CDR2 SMNVEV, per germline (reference sequence). CDR3 coding DNA: TGTGCCAGCAGCTTAGACGGCTCTGGGGCCAACGTCCTGACTTTC. Protein product: CASSLDGSGANVLTF.

This chain connects TRBV12-3 or TRBV12-4 to TRBJ2-1, with 11 bases fitting TRBD2. CDR3 length: 16 residues. Germline trimming cut 6 bases from V and 9 bases from J; bases unmatched to any gene: 13. The CDR3 nucleotides read TGTGCCAGCAGAAAATTAGGACTAGCGGGTGTGGGTGAGCAGTTCTTC. It is translated as CASRKLGLAGVGEQFF.

This clonotype was recorded a few times. The V gene is TRBV5-1, the J gene TRBJ1-4, with D perhaps TRBD1 (5 bases). There are 14 residues in the CDR3. Trimming stripped 3 bases from V and 10 bases from J, with 16 bases between. Germline V gene data show CDR1 as SGHRS and CDR2 as YFSETQ. The CDR3 is CASSSLGVQGKLFF. CDR3 bases: TGCGCCAGCAGCTCGTTGGGGGTACAAGGAAAACTGTTTTTT.

V and J are TRBV7-2 and TRBJ2-7; 11 bases agree with TRBD1. V lost 3 bases to trimming and J lost 3 bases; unmatched junction nucleotides: 7. CDR3 length equals 16 residues. Germline CDR1 SGHTA, CDR2 FQGNSA. In DNA, the CDR3 is TGTGCCAGCAGCTTGACTTGGACAGGGGGCATCTACGAGCAGTACTTC. Protein product: CASSLTWTGGIYEQYF.

This clonotype appeared a few times. The V call is TRBV7-2, the J call TRBJ2-4, with D perhaps TRBD1 or TRBD2 (6 bases each). Per germline, CDR1 SGHTA and CDR2 FQGNSA. This CDR3 is built from 13 residues. V was shortened by 2 bases and J by 13 bases, with 15 bases between the two germline ends. CDR3 residues: CASSLPGAGEQYF. The CDR3 nucleotides are TGTGCCAGCAGCTTACCGGGGGCGGGTGAGCAGTACTTC.

This clonotype has just one count. Its ends do not fully match the called genes, so a read error is possible. The rearrangement joins TRBV5-1 to TRBJ2-3; D is ambiguous. CDR1 and CDR2 from the germline V gene are SGHRS and YFSETQ. The length of the CDR3 is 13 residues. As DNA, the CDR3 is TGCGCCAGCCGCCTATGGTCCACAGATATGCAGTATTTT. Translated, it gives CASRLWSTDMQYF.

J is TRBJ2-2 and V is TRBV20-1; perhaps TRBD1 as D (6 bases). The CDR3 contains 12 residues. Trimming shortened V by 8 bases and J by 6 bases, and 13 bases separated the two germline ends. Germline CDR1 reads DFQATT; CDR2 reads SNEGSKA (reference sequence). The CDR3 nucleotides are TGCAGTTCGCAACAGGGTCCCGGGGAGCTGTTTTTT. It yields the protein CSSQQGPGELFF.

The rearrangement joins TRBV7-9 to TRBJ2-1, with D possibly matching TRBD2 (7 bases). The V and J ends lost 6 bases and 4 bases respectively, with 22 bases between them. CDR1 and CDR2 from the germline V gene are SEHNR and FQNEAQ (reference sequence). The CDR3 length is 17 residues. CDR3 loop: CASRRPWGGGPYNEQFF. CDR3 nucleotide sequence: TGTGCCAGCAGACGTCCGTGGGGAGGGGGTCCATACAATGAGCAGTTCTTC. The complete variable domain, with remaining parts taken from reference TRBV7-9 and TRBJ2-1, reads DTGVSQNPRHKITKRGQNVTFRCDPISEHNRLYWYRQTLGQGPEFLTYFQNEAQLEKSRLLSDRFSAERPKGSFSTLEIQRTEQGDSAMYLCASRRPWGGGPYNEQFFGPGTRLTVL.

The chain recombines TRBV15 with TRBJ2-1, with 7 bases that match TRBD2. Unmatched junction bases numbered 6, after V lost 0 bases and J lost 7 bases. Per the germline V gene, CDR1 is LNHNV and CDR2 is YYDKDF (reference sequence). The CDR3 length is 15 residues. The CDR3 region has the DNA TGTGCCACCAGCAGAGATTACCAGGGAGGGAATGAGCAGTTCTTC. This gives the protein CATSRDYQGGNEQFF.

In this sample, this clonotype turned up a few times. The chain carries TRBV11-2 and TRBJ2-7, with 9 bases that match TRBD2. Trimming removed 1 base from V and 4 bases from J; junction bases left unmatched: 11. CDR1 SGHAT and CDR2 FQNNGV come from the germline V gene. The CDR3 spans 17 residues. Here the CDR3 DNA reads TGTGCCAGCAGCTTAGGCCCAGAGGGTAGCGGGAGTTACGAGCAGTACTTC. Translating it yields CASSLGPEGSGSYEQYF.

The J gene is TRBJ2-1, the V gene TRBV24-1; TRBD1 is a possible D gene (6 bases). Deletions cut 0 bases from V and 0 bases from J, with 11 bases between. Germline loops: CDR1 KGHDR, CDR2 SFDVKD. The CDR3 has 17 residues. The CDR3 here is CATSDLSTGSSYNEQFF. DNA for the CDR3: TGTGCCACCAGTGATTTGTCCACAGGGAGCTCCTACAATGAGCAGTTCTTC.

The J gene is TRBJ2-5, the V gene TRBV27; 8 nucleotides line up with TRBD1. The germline CDR1 and CDR2 sequences are MNHEY and SMNVEV (reference sequence). This CDR3 has 13 residues. J lost 1 base, V lost 8 bases, and 3 bases had no gene match. Here the CDR3 DNA reads TGTGCCAGCCAAGGACAGGGCCAAGAGACCCAGTACTTC. Its protein product is CASQGQGQETQYF.

This chain links TRBV20-1 with TRBJ1-2, with D possibly TRBD1 on 6 matching bases. Germline CDR1 reads DFQATT; CDR2 reads SNEGSKA (reference sequence). The V end lost 0 bases, the J end lost 2 bases, and 10 bases lay between the germline ends. This CDR3 region has 14 residues. The CDR3 DNA sequence: TGCAGTGCTAGAGATGAGCAGGGGAACTATGGCTACACCTTC. Amino acids: CSARDEQGNYGYTF.

This clonotype was seen a few times. CDR3 amino acids: CSAEPGQANEQYF. In DNA form, the CDR3 reads TGCAGTGCAGAACCGGGACAGGCTAACGAGCAGTACTTC. This chain connects TRBV20-1 to TRBJ2-7, with 8 positions matching TRBD1. The CDR3 spans 13 residues. Germline-derived CDR1 and CDR2 are DFQATT and SNEGSKA (reference sequence). V dropped 6 bases and J dropped 5; count of bases not matched to a gene: 9.

This clonotype was observed a handful of times. The chain links TRBV10-3 to TRBJ2-1; D is undetermined. The CDR3 spans 16 residues. From germline, CDR1 is ENHRY and CDR2 SYGVKD. Trimming removed 6 bases at V and 3 bases at J, with 18 bases between. As DNA, the CDR3 is TGTGCCATCAGCGCCCCGAACCCTTTGGGCTACAATGAGCAGTTCTTC. It yields the protein CAISAPNPLGYNEQFF.

CDR3 residues: CSARRVAGGLDTQYF. CDR3 nucleotides: TGCAGTGCTAGGAGGGTAGCGGGAGGGTTGGATACGCAGTATTTT. V usage is TRBV20-1 and J usage is TRBJ2-3; 11 bases are shared with TRBD2. After removal of 3 bases from V and 6 bases from J, the junction contained 8 bases not matched to a gene. Germline V lookup: CDR1 DFQATT, CDR2 SNEGSKA (reference sequence). CDR3 length: 15 residues.

The chain has TRBV2 and TRBJ1-1; D gene uncertain. Trimming removed 6 bases at V and 5 bases at J, with 10 bases between. The germline V gene has CDR1 SNHLY and CDR2 FYNNEI. The CDR3 is 12 amino acids. The CDR3 loop is CASRQGLTEAFF. DNA for the CDR3: TGTGCCAGCAGGCAAGGGTTAACTGAAGCTTTCTTT.

This clonotype has a count of ten or more. V and J are TRBV5-1 and TRBJ1-2, with D possibly TRBD1 on 6 matching bases. The CDR3 length is 14 residues. Trimming took off 4 bases at V and 8 bases at J, with 18 bases between the two ends. From germline, CDR1 is SGHRS and CDR2 YFSETQ. Written as DNA, the CDR3 is TGCGCCAGCAGCCCAGGGACACCGCCTGAGGGCTACACCTTC. Its translation is CASSPGTPPEGYTF.

The rearrangement joins TRBV25-1 to TRBJ2-3, with 10 bases matching TRBD2. Germline CDR1 and CDR2: MGHDK and SYGVNS. V gave up 8 bases and J gave up 1 base; unmatched junction bases: 9. The CDR3 is 16 residues long. CDR3 DNA: TGTGCCAGCGCCCCATCCGGGACTAGCGGCACAGATACGCAGTATTTT. This codes for CASAPSGTSGTDTQYF. The entire variable domain, with the rest obtained from reference TRBV25-1 and TRBJ2-3, is as follows: EADIYQTPRYLVIGTGKKITLECSQTMGHDKMYWYQQDPGMELHLIHYSYGVNSTEKGDLSSESTVSRIRTEHFPLTLESARPSHTSQYLCASAPSGTSGTDTQYFGPGTRLTVL.

To note about this clonotype: The germline gene is not matched at one end of the junction; a read error may be the cause. The chain has TRBV9 and TRBJ2-4, with a possible D match to TRBD2 (6 bases). Germline V lookup: CDR1 SGDLS, CDR2 YYNGEE. The CDR3 loop spans 12 amino acids. CDR3 in amino acids: CAGSVAVNIQYF. The CDR3, as DNA: TGTGCCGGCAGCGTAGCGGTAAACATTCAGTACTTC. Variable domain in full (rest from reference TRBV9 and TRBJ2-4): DSGVTQTPKHLITATGQRVTLRCSPRSGDLSVYWYQQSLDQGLQFLIQYYNGEERAKGNILERFSAQQFPDLHSELNLSSLELGDSALYFCAGSVAVNIQYFGAGTRLSVL.

The J gene is TRBJ2-5, the V gene TRBV14; perhaps TRBD1 as D (6 bases). This CDR3 has 15 residues. V lost 4 bases to trimming and J lost 0 bases, with 12 bases between them. In germline, CDR1 is SGHDN, CDR2 FVKESK. The CDR3 sequence: CASSPSDRYQETQYF. The DNA for the CDR3 is TGTGCCAGCAGCCCATCCGACAGGTACCAAGAGACCCAGTACTTC.

The rearrangement uses TRBV12-3 or TRBV12-4 and TRBJ1-2; possible D gene TRBD1, 6 bases. CDR3 length equals 14 residues. V was shortened by 1 base and J by 12 bases, with 18 bases between the two germline ends. CDR3 nucleotide sequence: TGTGCCAGCAGTTTAGGCTCGACAGGAGGTCCGCACACCTTC. This encodes CASSLGSTGGPHTF.